These 18 T cell receptor beta chains originate from one sample sequenced in a study of cytomegalovirus exposure and HLA in healthy donors. PCR was performed using 60 Vbeta and 13 Jbeta primers. The repertoire was sequenced with immunoSEQ multiplex PCR; TCRdb's copy has only in-frame clones and lacks some. The table lists over 150,000 clones, 65% to 90% of them singletons, with around a tenth in the top ten. The sequenced sample consisted of PBMCs. These receptors were taken from a man in his fifties in good health and CMV-seropositive.

CDR3 coding DNA: TGTGCCAGCAGCTACTACACAGATACGCAGTATTTT. It encodes CASSYYTDTQYF. V and J are TRBV7-2 and TRBJ2-3; D gene uncertain. This CDR3 region has 12 residues. V was cut by 4 bases and J by 2 bases, with 4 bases left in between. Germline V CDR1 and CDR2: SGHTA, FQGNSA.

The chain is built from TRBV9 and TRBJ2-2; D possibly corresponds to TRBD2 (5 bases). The CDR3 extends over 16 amino acids. V was cut by 0 bases and J by 2 bases, with 11 bases left in between. Per the germline V gene, CDR1 is SGDLS and CDR2 is YYNGEE. The CDR3 protein is CASSVAGFVNTGELFF. In DNA, the CDR3 is TGTGCCAGCAGCGTAGCGGGGTTTGTTAACACCGGGGAGCTGTTTTTT. Full variable domain (rest looked up from reference TRBV9 and TRBJ2-2): DSGVTQTPKHLITATGQRVTLRCSPRSGDLSVYWYQQSLDQGLQFLIQYYNGEERAKGNILERFSAQQFPDLHSELNLSSLELGDSALYFCASSVAGFVNTGELFFGEGSRLTVL.

This clone was recorded only once. This chain uses TRBV30 with TRBJ2-2; TRBD2 matches at 8 bases. Germline trimming cut 3 bases from V and 5 bases from J; bases unmatched to any gene: 11. The germline CDR1 and CDR2 sequences are GTSNPN and SVGIG (reference sequence). The CDR3 spans 16 residues. As DNA, the CDR3 is TGTGCCTGGAGGCCTTTCGGGGGGGCGAGGACCGGGGAGCTGTTTTTT. This sequence encodes CAWRPFGGARTGELFF.

The chain links TRBV2 to TRBJ2-3, with 14 bases aligning to TRBD2. The CDR3 is made up of 18 amino acids. J lost 3 bases, V lost 10 bases, and 15 bases had no gene match. Germline lookup yields CDR1 SNHLY and CDR2 FYNNEI. The CDR3 is CAMRRKTSGRVRTDTQYF. DNA of the CDR3: TGTGCCATGAGGAGGAAGACTAGCGGGAGGGTAAGGACAGATACGCAGTATTTT.

The CDR3, as DNA: TGCGCCAGCAGCTTGGAAGGGGTCAGCCCCTACGAGCAGTACTTC. Protein sequence: CASSLEGVSPYEQYF. This rearrangement joins TRBV5-1 to TRBJ2-7, with D possibly being TRBD1 (5 bases). This CDR3 has 15 amino acids. Between the trimmed V and J ends, which lost 0 bases and 2 bases, there was a span of 12 bases. From germline, CDR1 is SGHRS and CDR2 YFSETQ.

This clone was seen more than once but under ten times. The rearrangement links TRBV29-1 to TRBJ1-2; 9 bases match TRBD1. Germline-derived CDR1 and CDR2 are SQVTM and ANQGSEA. CDR3 length: 14 amino acids. V shed 7 bases, J shed 3 bases, and the junction held 9 bases outside the gene matches. CDR3 region: CSAKQGAHDYGYTF. The CDR3 DNA reads as TGCAGCGCTAAACAGGGGGCTCATGACTATGGCTACACCTTC.

This clone was recorded once. The chain has TRBV7-3 and TRBJ1-4, with D maybe TRBD1 (6 bases). The CDR3 length is 15 residues. Germline CDR1 is SGHTA and CDR2 is FQGTGA. Trimming removed 5 bases at V and 8 bases at J, with 18 bases between. In DNA form, the CDR3 reads TGTGCCAGCAGCCCGAGGGGGGGGCCGGAAGAAAAACTGTTTTTT. Translation: CASSPRGGPEEKLFF.

This chain uses TRBV5-1 with TRBJ2-3; D is ambiguous. The CDR3 is made up of 16 amino acids. Deletions cut 2 bases from V and 0 bases from J, with 13 bases between. CDR1 SGHRS and CDR2 YFSETQ come from the germline V gene. The CDR3 is CASSFRETVSTDTQYF. The CDR3 DNA sequence: TGCGCCAGCAGCTTTAGAGAAACGGTGAGCACAGATACGCAGTATTTT.

The chain couples TRBV11-3 to TRBJ2-5; 8 positions match TRBD2. The CDR3 totals 15 residues. With 5 bases clipped from V and 4 bases from J, the junction kept 9 bases outside the gene matches. Germline lookup yields CDR1 SGHNT and CDR2 YENEEA. The CDR3, as DNA: TGTGCCAGCAGCGGAGGGTACGGGAGGGGAGAGACCCAGTACTTC. As protein: CASSGGYGRGETQYF.

CDR3 in DNA: TGTGCTTTTTGCAAGCAGAAGGCGGCATACGAGCAGTACTTC. It encodes CAFCKQKAAYEQYF. The chain recombines TRBV15 with TRBJ2-7; D not resolved. The CDR3 has 14 residues. Per germline, CDR1 LNHNV and CDR2 YYDKDF (reference sequence).

CDR3 bases: TGTGCCAGCAGCCGAAATACAGGGTATGGCGGGGAGCTGTTTTTT. It translates to CASSRNTGYGGELFF. The rearrangement links TRBV7-4 to TRBJ2-2; D possibly corresponds to TRBD1 (6 bases). This CDR3 is built from 15 residues. V lost 5 bases, J lost 7 bases, and 17 bases lay in between. CDR1 and CDR2 from the germline V gene are SGHVT and SQSDAQ.

This chain uses TRBV4-2 with TRBJ2-7; TRBD2 is a possible D gene (5 bases). Germline V gene lookup returns CDR1 LGHNA and CDR2 YNFKEQ. This CDR3 spans 14 amino acids. V was shortened by 0 bases and J by 7 bases, with 13 bases between the two germline ends. This chain's CDR3 is CASSQDGEGREQYF. The CDR3 nucleotides are TGTGCCAGCAGCCAAGATGGTGAGGGAAGGGAGCAGTACTTC.

The chain uses TRBV9 and TRBJ2-1; 9 bases agree with TRBD1. V lost 3 bases, J lost 9 bases, and 7 bases stayed unmatched. This CDR3 has 14 amino acids. The germline CDR1 and CDR2 sequences are SGDLS and YYNGEE. The CDR3 sequence is CASSAGQGKIEQFF. The CDR3 DNA is TGTGCCAGCAGCGCCGGACAGGGGAAAATTGAGCAGTTCTTC.

The CDR3 region is CASSIRQGLNYGYTF. The CDR3 nucleotides read TGTGCCAGTAGTATCCGGCAGGGATTAAACTATGGCTACACCTTC. The V call is TRBV19, the J call TRBJ1-2; perhaps TRBD1 as D (5 bases). This CDR3 has 15 amino acids. Trimming shortened V by 3 bases and J by 2 bases, and 13 bases separated the two germline ends. CDR1 is LNHDA and CDR2 is SQIVND in the germline V gene (reference sequence).

The rearrangement uses TRBV18 and TRBJ2-7; possible D gene TRBD1, 5 bases. This CDR3 comprises 18 residues. The V and J ends lost 3 bases and 0 bases respectively, with 21 bases between them. Germline CDR1 and CDR2: KGHSH and LQKENI. Here the CDR3 reads CASSPYGSGAPSSYEQYF. The CDR3 DNA reads as TGTGCCAGCTCACCGTACGGTTCTGGGGCCCCATCCTCCTACGAGCAGTACTTC.

V gene TRBV6-1 combines with J gene TRBJ1-2, with D unresolved. CDR1 is MNHNS, CDR2 SASEGT, per germline. V shed 3 bases and J shed 4 bases, with 21 bases lying between them. The CDR3 covers 17 residues. The CDR3: CASSDRRTASSFYGYTF. In DNA form, the CDR3 reads TGTGCCAGCAGTGATAGAAGAACAGCATCTTCTTTCTATGGCTACACCTTC.

A few counts support this clone. The V and J genes are TRBV28 and TRBJ1-3, with a weak D call TRBD1 (6 bases). Germline CDR1 MDHEN, CDR2 SYDVKM. Trimming cost V 5 bases and J 2 bases, with 7 bases left between them. This CDR3 region has 13 residues. CDR3 in amino acids: CASSGTPGNTIYF. DNA for the CDR3: TGTGCCAGCAGTGGGACACCTGGAAACACCATATATTTT.

V is TRBV5-4 and J is TRBJ1-1; D possibly corresponds to TRBD1 (5 bases). The germline V gene encodes CDR1 SGHNT and CDR2 YYREEE (reference sequence). The CDR3 has 12 residues. Trimming shortened V by 7 bases and J by 4 bases, and 11 bases separated the two germline ends. The CDR3: CASAGGSTEAFF. Written as DNA, the CDR3 is TGTGCCAGCGCGGGGGGTAGCACTGAAGCTTTCTTT.